The clone carrying this T cell receptor (beta chain) appeared a few times. One end of the junction is discordant with germline, which a read error may explain. This record comes from a study of T cells after yellow fever vaccination. Via MiXCR, TCRdb re-called the 5' RACE reads, giving one row per CDR3 protein. The sample yields approximately 610,000 distinct CDR3 sequences, roughly a sixth seen once. The sequence came from a man younger than 35 who received the YFV17D yellow fever vaccine. Sequences were derived from PBMCs, sampled about 5 days after the first yellow fever vaccination.

DNA of the CDR3: TGCAGTGCTAGCCATCCAGGGGTAGGAGAGACACAGTACTTC. Protein: CSASHPGVGETQYF. The chain links TRBV20-1 to TRBJ2-5; perhaps TRBD1 as D (6 bases). CDR3 length: 14 residues. Germline V gene lookup returns CDR1 DFQATT and CDR2 SNEGSKA (reference sequence).